The entry below describes one TCR beta chain. This clone appeared a single time. Its antigen target is currently unknown. No much larger clone is present one base from it, and per-base qualities are unavailable. Using the deep immunoSEQ assay, TCR CDR3 regions were amplified from genomic DNA by multiplex PCR. For each cell subset, the extracted genomic DNA was distributed evenly across all wells of several immunoSEQ 96-well plates, and each plate served as one replicate. Each replicate PCR for sorted subsets received roughly 200 ng genomic DNA, equal to about 30,000 T cell genomes. Purified libraries were quantified with a Qubit 3.0 fluorometer, sized on a Bioanalyzer 2100, and re-quantified with the KAPA Library Quantification kit. Every immunoSEQ 96-well plate was sequenced on a separate single-read 150-cycle Illumina NextSeq 550 flow cell. The study's own analysis went as follows. Because the immunoSEQ output held only junctional sequences and lacked quality scores, the filtering could not match the filtering applied to full-length reads. To assign V/J genes and CDR3, sequences were annotated against IMGT germline references using PyIR, a Python wrapper for IgBLAST v1.9. Reads were removed for weak V/J assignments (E-value above 1e-6), missing CDR3, stop codons, out-of-frame junctions, or ambiguous translated residues. V3J clonotypes were defined as sequences sharing the same inferred V gene, J gene, and CDR3 amino acid sequence. To compute the percentage overlap between repertoires, the number of shared unique clonotypes was divided by the size of the smaller repertoire. Richness of each repertoire was evaluated using RTK rarefaction, the Chao1 estimator, and Recon v2.1 estimates of unobserved clonotypes. OLGA was used to compute generation probabilities for all TCRbeta clonotypes that the gDNA method yielded from a few donors. The table comes from immuneACCESS by way of TCRdb, which keeps in-frame sequences with V and J called. Part of the clones is missing from these tables; in studies checked, under half for an unresolved V gene and the rest for unknown reasons. V, J and clone size are taken as reported in that table, and D and trimming were inferred from the DNA itself. This sample holds about 750,000 clones; almost 95% were observed only once. Around 24% of the sample lies in the top ten.

CD8 naive samples consisted of CD45RO-negative cells that were positively selected for CCR7, yielding a CD45RA+CCR7+ population without TemRA cells. Healthy HIV-negative adults with no recently reported acute infections or vaccinations were included as donors. Every donor was a Caucasian adult living in Nashville, Tennessee, USA. Blood was obtained by leukapheresis, after which PBMCs were separated by Ficoll-Histopaque density gradient centrifugation and cryopreserved in liquid nitrogen vapor phase. Analytical flow cytometry was used to check the purity and quantity of each magnetically sorted T cell population. From each sorted fraction, genomic DNA was isolated and quantified by UV absorbance on a Nanodrop 2000c. The data belong to a study of shared clonotypes between healthy human individuals (dated by TCRdb to the early 2020s). For context, the study as a whole: A few men and two women, aged 18 to 49 years, made up the cohort. Libraries were prepared and TCR repertoires were sequenced by different laboratories using diverse techniques, in order to increase sequencing depth and limit assay-specific biases. To estimate repertoire size and how much clonotypes are shared between individuals, the study performed deep sequencing of blood TCR repertoires from 4 to 6 healthy adults. Leukapheresis yielded between about 0.94 and 8.9 billion PBMCs per donor. For each donor, CD4 naive and CD4 memory were each run on three plates, CD8 naive on two plates, and CD8 memory on one plate. The paper as a whole reports these results and caveats: Based on pairwise subsampling, the degree of clonotype sharing among donors was expected to be affected by sequencing depth. About 4.5% of naive CD4, 3.5% of naive CD8, approximately 2.2% of memory CD4, and about 0.4% of memory CD8 clonotypes were shared across a few donors. Only blood was sampled, and tissue TCR repertoires likely differ from those in blood. Because the study included only a small number of donors, the genetic and exposure-history diversity represented was limited. Higher generation probabilities were observed for clonotypes shared by all four sorted-subset donors than for non-shared clonotypes. Even with the large sequencing depth, rarefaction of the sorted-subset datasets indicated that sequencing was incomplete. Naive subsets generally had larger estimated clonotype richness than memory subsets.

CDR1 and CDR2 (SGHRS, YFSETQ) derive from the germline V gene. From the cysteine through the phenylalanine, the CDR3 covers 14 amino acids. Only CDR3 DNA remains: 42 bases, in frame from the first base. Germline trimming: 3 bases from V, 2 bases from J; junction bases outside gene matches: 3. This TCR was recovered from a young man in good health. The sequence links TRBV5-1 to TRBJ2-3, with 7 central nucleotides matching TRBD2. Specimen: naive CD8+ T cells sorted from blood. The sample's cell subset or site label, decoded: CD45RA+CCR7+. For the CDR3, the sequence is CASSYRDYTDTQYF. In nucleotides, the sequence is TGCGCCAGCAGCTACCGGGACTACACAGATACGCAGTATTTT.